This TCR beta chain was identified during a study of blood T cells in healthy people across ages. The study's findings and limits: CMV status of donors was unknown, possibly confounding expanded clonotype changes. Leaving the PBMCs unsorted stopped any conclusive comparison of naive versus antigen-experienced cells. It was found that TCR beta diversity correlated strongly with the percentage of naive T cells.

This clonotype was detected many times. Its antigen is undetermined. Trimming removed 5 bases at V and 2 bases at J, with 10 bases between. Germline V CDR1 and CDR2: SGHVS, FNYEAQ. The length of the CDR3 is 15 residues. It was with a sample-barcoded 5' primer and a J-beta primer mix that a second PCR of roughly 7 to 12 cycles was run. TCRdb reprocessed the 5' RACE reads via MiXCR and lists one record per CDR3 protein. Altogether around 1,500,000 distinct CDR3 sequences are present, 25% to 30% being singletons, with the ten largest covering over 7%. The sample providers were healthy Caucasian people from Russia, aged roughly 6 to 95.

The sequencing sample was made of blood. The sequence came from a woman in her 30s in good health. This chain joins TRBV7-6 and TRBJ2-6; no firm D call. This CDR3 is CASSRSATGANVLTF. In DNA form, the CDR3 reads TGTGCCAGCAGCCGCTCCGCTACTGGGGCCAACGTCCTGACTTTC. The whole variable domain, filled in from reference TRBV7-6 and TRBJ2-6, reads GAGVSQSPRYKVTKRGQDVALRCDPISGHVSLYWYRQALGQGPEFLTYFNYEAQQDKSGLPNDRFSAERPEGSISTLTIQRTEQRDSAMYRCASSRSATGANVLTFGAGSRLTVL.